This T cell receptor (beta chain) was sequenced during a study of CD8+CD57+ T cells in acquired aplastic anemia. Study-level points and caveats: Between patients and controls, CD8+ Simpson's diversity did not vary significantly.

V was pared by 9 bases and J by 3 bases, with 14 bases between. Germline CDR1 and CDR2: SNHLY and FYNNEI. This CDR3 has 13 residues. CDR3 and TCR beta VDJ profiling relied on genomic DNA as the template. TCRdb ran MiXCR on the reads and lists one entry per CDR3 protein. The table lists about 180,000 distinct CDR3 sequences, about 50% of them singletons, with 13% in the top ten. As for this clonotype: Its antigen is undetermined.

Patients included in sequencing had previously demonstrated CD8+CD57+ cell expansion by flow cytometry. The specimen was sorted CD4+, CD8+, or CD8+CD57+ T cells (not recorded which) from PBMCs. This clonotype was sampled from a human donor with aplastic anemia. J is TRBJ1-1 and V is TRBV2; unclear D gene. CDR3 nucleotides: TGTGCCAGTAAGGGTCTCTCGGACACTGAAGCTTTCTTT. Residues: CASKGLSDTEAFF. Filled out from reference TRBV2 and TRBJ1-1, the complete variable domain reads EPEVTQTPSHQVTQMGQEVILRCVPISNHLYFYWYRQILGQKVEFLVSFYNNEISEKSEIFDDQFSVERPDGSNFTLKIRSTKLEDSAMYFCASKGLSDTEAFFGQGTRLTVV.